The clone carrying this T cell receptor (beta chain) was counted once. This specimen comes from a study of control samples from healthy donors and cancer patients. Sequencing used immunoSEQ multiplex PCR; TCRdb keeps in-frame clones, though not all of them. The sample consists of around 130,000 clones, around nine tenths of them appearing once. Trimming at V came to 4 bases and at J to 6 bases, leaving 6 bases not matched to a gene. Per germline, CDR1 KGHSH and CDR2 LQKENI. The CDR3 has 14 residues. This receptor was identified in a man younger than 45 in good health. The chain has TRBV18 and TRBJ2-1; 7 nucleotides agree with TRBD2. The sequenced material came from blood. DNA for the CDR3: TGTGCCAGCTCACGCCTAGCGGCGATCAATGAGCAGTTCTTC. Residues: CASSRLAAINEQFF.